This T cell receptor beta chain was sequenced during a study of cytomegalovirus exposure and HLA in healthy donors. The PCR used 60 Vbeta and 13 Jbeta primers. The protocol was immunoSEQ multiplex PCR, while the TCRdb copy is restricted to in-frame clones and leaves out a portion. The sample yields some 190,000 clones, 87% seen once. Germline values: CDR1 GTSNPN, CDR2 SVGIG (reference sequence). CDR3 length: 14 amino acids. V was pared by 2 bases and J by 9 bases, with 20 bases between. Study-wide points: The study found most TCR sequences rare, yet found some public TCRs in many donors.

Healthy bone marrow donors formed the donor group. This clone appeared a single time. The antigen is unknown. J is TRBJ2-7 and V is TRBV30; possible D gene TRBD2, 6 bases. The TCR originated in a boy under 10 years old in good health and CMV-seronegative. Source material: PBMCs. CDR3 in DNA: TGTGCCTGGAGTCCTATATTCGGGACTCATGGGCAGTACTTC. Protein product: CAWSPIFGTHGQYF.